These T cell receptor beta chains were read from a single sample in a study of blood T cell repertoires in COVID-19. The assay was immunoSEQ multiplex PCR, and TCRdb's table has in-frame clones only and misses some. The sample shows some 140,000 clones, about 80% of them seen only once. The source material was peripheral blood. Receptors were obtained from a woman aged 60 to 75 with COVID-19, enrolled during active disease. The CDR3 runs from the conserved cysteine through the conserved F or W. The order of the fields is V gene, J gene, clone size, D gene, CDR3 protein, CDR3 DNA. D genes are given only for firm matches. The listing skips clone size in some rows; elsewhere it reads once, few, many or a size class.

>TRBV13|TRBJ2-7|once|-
CASSSRRRSSYEQYF
TGTGCCAGCAGCTCCCGACGGCGGAGCTCCTACGAGCAGTACTTC
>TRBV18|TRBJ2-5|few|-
CASSPRPGEETQYF
TGTGCCAGCTCACCACGCCCAGGGGAAGAGACCCAGTACTTC
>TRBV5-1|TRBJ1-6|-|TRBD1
CASSSTGKNSPLHF
TGCGCCAGCAGCTCGACAGGGAAAAATTCACCCCTCCACTTT
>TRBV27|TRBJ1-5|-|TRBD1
CASRPRQGVRVQPQHF
TGTGCCAGCAGGCCCCGACAGGGGGTGCGAGTTCAGCCCCAGCATTTT
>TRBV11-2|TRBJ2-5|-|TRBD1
CASRGQGEETQYF
TGTGCCAGCAGGGGACAGGGGGAAGAGACCCAGTACTTC
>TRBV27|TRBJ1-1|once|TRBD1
CASSLWTGGEAFF
TGTGCCAGCAGTTTGTGGACAGGGGGCGAAGCTTTCTTT
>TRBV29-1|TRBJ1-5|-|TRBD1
CSVTGTGGGNQPQHF
TGCAGCGTTACCGGGACAGGGGGTGGCAATCAGCCCCAGCATTTT
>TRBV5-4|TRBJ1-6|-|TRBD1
CASSPKGQGASDSPLHF
TGTGCCAGCAGCCCGAAGGGACAGGGGGCCTCTGATTCACCCCTCCACTTT
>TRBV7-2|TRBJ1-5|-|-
CASSLMVLNQPQHF
TGTGCCAGCAGCTTAATGGTCCTAAATCAGCCCCAGCATTTT
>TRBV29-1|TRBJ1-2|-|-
CSAREDGYTF
TGCAGCGCCCGGGAGGATGGCTACACCTTC
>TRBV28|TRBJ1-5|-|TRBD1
CASSITSRGLESYSNQPQHF
TGTGCCAGCAGTATCACCTCCAGGGGGCTGGAGTCGTATAGCAATCAGCCCCAGCATTTT
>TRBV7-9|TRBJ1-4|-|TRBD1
CASSSSGTGARNLEKLFF
TGTGCCAGCAGCTCCTCCGGGACAGGGGCGCGGAATCTTGAAAAACTGTTTTTT
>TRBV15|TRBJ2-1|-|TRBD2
CATGTSGSNEQFF
TGTGCCACCGGGACTAGCGGGAGTAATGAGCAGTTCTTC
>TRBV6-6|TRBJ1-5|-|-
CASTTRGGVGNQPQHF
TGTGCCAGCACCACCCGGGGGGGGGTCGGCAATCAGCCCCAGCATTTT
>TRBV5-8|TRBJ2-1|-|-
CASSHQRGLASWVFF
TGTGCCAGCAGTCACCAGAGGGGGCTAGCGAGTTGGGTATTCTTC
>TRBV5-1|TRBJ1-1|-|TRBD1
CASSLLGQPGTEAFF
TGCGCCAGCAGCTTGTTGGGACAGCCCGGCACTGAAGCTTTCTTT
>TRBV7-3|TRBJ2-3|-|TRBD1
CASSSGTVSDTQYF
TGTGCCAGCAGCTCCGGGACAGTTTCAGATACGCAGTATTTT
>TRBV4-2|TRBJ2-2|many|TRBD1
CASSQGGQGLSGELFF
TGTGCCAGCAGCCAAGGCGGACAGGGATTGTCCGGGGAGCTGTTTTTT
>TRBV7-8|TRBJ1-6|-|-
CASSPREGFSPLHF
TGTGCCAGCAGCCCCCGTGAGGGATTTTCACCCCTCCACTTT
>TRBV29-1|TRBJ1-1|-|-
CSVPGRYTEAFF
TGCAGCGTCCCCGGGAGGTACACTGAAGCTTTCTTT
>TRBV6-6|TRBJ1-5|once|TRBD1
CASRDGGGTVNQPQHF
TGTGCCAGCAGAGACGGGGGTGGGACAGTCAATCAGCCCCAGCATTTT
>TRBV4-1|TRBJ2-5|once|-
CASSAFSGEETQYF
TGCGCCAGCAGCGCATTTTCAGGGGAAGAGACCCAGTACTTC
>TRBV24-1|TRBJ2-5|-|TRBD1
CATSEPDRSGTQYF
TGTGCCACCAGTGAACCGGACAGGTCAGGGACCCAGTACTTC
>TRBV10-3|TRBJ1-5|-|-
CAISDYRPGDPTLSNQPQHF
TGTGCCATCAGTGACTATAGACCGGGGGATCCAACCCTTAGCAATCAGCCCCAGCATTTT
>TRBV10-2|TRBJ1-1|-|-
CASSEARPMNTEAFF
TGCGCCAGCAGTGAGGCCCGTCCTATGAACACTGAAGCTTTCTTT
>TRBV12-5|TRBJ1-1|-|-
CASGLVPVLMNTEAFF
TGTGCTAGTGGTTTGGTACCAGTGTTGATGAACACTGAAGCTTTCTTT
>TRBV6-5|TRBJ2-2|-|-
CASRSPQGNTGELFF
TGTGCCAGCAGGTCGCCACAGGGGAACACCGGGGAGCTGTTTTTT
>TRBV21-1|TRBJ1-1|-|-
CASSHREGKGTEAFF
TGTGCCAGCAGCCACCGGGAGGGGAAGGGCACTGAAGCTTTCTTT
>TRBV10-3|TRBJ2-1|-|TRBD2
CAINPTSGRGYNEQFF
TGTGCCATCAACCCGACGAGCGGGAGGGGCTACAATGAGCAGTTCTTC
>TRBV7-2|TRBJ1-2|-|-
CASSSIQGPYGYTF
TGTGCCAGCAGCTCCATTCAGGGGCCCTATGGCTACACCTTC
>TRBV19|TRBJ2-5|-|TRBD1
CASSGQAEETQYF
TGTGCCAGTAGTGGACAGGCGGAGGAGACCCAGTACTTC
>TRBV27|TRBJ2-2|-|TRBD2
CASRVTSGGYANTGELFF
TGTGCCAGCAGGGTGACTAGCGGGGGATACGCGAACACCGGGGAGCTGTTTTTT
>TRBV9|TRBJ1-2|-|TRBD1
CASSKTQGYYGYTF
TGTGCCAGCAGCAAAACACAGGGGTACTATGGCTACACCTTC
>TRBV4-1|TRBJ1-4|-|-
CASSQDPVTTNEKLFF
TGCGCCAGCAGCCAAGATCCCGTAACAACTAATGAAAAACTGTTTTTT
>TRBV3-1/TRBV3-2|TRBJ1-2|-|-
CASSQDLWARLYGYTF
TGTGCCAGCAGCCAAGATTTGTGGGCTCGGCTATACGGCTACACCTTC
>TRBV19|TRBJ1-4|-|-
CASLGDATNEKLFF
TGTGCCAGTCTAGGAGATGCAACTAATGAAAAACTGTTTTTT
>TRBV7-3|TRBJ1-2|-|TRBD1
CASSLLDRVNYGYTF
TGTGCCAGCAGCCTCTTGGACAGGGTCAACTATGGCTACACCTTC
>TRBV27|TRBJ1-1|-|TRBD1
CASSLTQGTEAFF
TGTGCCAGCAGTTTAACACAGGGGACTGAAGCTTTCTTT
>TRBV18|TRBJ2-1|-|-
CASSPLPGNNEQFF
TGTGCCAGCTCACCACTGCCAGGGAACAATGAGCAGTTCTTC
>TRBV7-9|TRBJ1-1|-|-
CASSLMTGGGNTEAFF
TGTGCCAGCAGCTTAATGACAGGCGGAGGGAACACTGAAGCTTTCTTT
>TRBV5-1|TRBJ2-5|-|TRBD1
CASSSQIQGAGETQYF
TGCGCCAGCAGCTCACAGATACAGGGGGCAGGAGAGACCCAGTACTTC
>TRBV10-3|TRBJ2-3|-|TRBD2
CAISLVPSGVTDTQYF
TGTGCCATCAGTTTAGTCCCTAGCGGGGTAACAGATACGCAGTATTTT
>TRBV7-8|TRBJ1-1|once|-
CASSLIQGWNTEAFF
TGTGCCAGCAGCTTAATCCAGGGGTGGAACACTGAAGCTTTCTTT
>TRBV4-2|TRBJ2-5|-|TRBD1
CASSGSGTGSETQYF
TGTGCCAGCAGCGGATCCGGGACAGGGTCAGAGACCCAGTACTTC
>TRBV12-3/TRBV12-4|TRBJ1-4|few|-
CASSDTGLEKLFF
TGTGCCAGCAGCGATACAGGGTTGGAAAAACTGTTTTTT
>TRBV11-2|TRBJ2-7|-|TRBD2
CASSPYASGSMRYEQYF
TGTGCCAGCAGCCCATACGCTAGCGGGAGTATGAGGTACGAGCAGTACTTC
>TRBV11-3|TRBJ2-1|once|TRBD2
CASSLETSGRENEQFF
TGTGCCAGCAGCTTAGAGACTAGCGGGAGGGAGAATGAGCAGTTCTTC
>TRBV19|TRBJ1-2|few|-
CASSIFPRDYGYTF
TGTGCCAGTAGTATCTTCCCCCGAGACTATGGCTACACCTTC
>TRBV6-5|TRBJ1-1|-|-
CASSTDSQNTEAFF
TGTGCCAGCAGTACGGACAGCCAAAACACTGAAGCTTTCTTT
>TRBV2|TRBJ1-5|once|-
CASTDNSNQPQHF
TGTGCCAGCACTGACAATAGCAATCAGCCCCAGCATTTT
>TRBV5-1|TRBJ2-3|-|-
CASSLGGGTSTDTQYF
TGCGCCAGCAGCTTGGGGGGCGGGACTAGCACAGATACGCAGTATTTT
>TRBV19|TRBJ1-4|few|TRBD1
CASSPNQNRGRNEKLFF
TGTGCCAGTAGTCCGAACCAGAACAGGGGGCGTAATGAAAAACTGTTTTTT